The rows below give T cell receptor beta chains drawn from one sample of a study of blood T cells in healthy people across ages. TCRdb re-analysed the 5' RACE reads in MiXCR, keeping a single row per CDR3 protein. The sample records 650,000 to 1,000,000 distinct CDR3 sequences, around 36% being singletons. The sequenced sample consisted of blood. Source of these receptors: a man younger than 30 in good health. Each CDR3 is given with its conserved first and last residue. A D gene is named only where the DNA matches it firmly. Clone size is given for some rows only: seen once, a few or many times, or a class if the clone is expanded.

D gene | J gene | clone size | V gene | CDR3 DNA | CDR3 protein
NA | TRBJ2-1 | NA | TRBV20-1 | TGCAGTGCTAGACCAACACCACCTATGTACAATGAGCAGTTCTTC | CSARPTPPMYNEQFF
NA | TRBJ2-3 | many | TRBV7-2 | TGTGCCAGCAGCTTAGGAGTATGGAAGAGCACAGATACGCAGTATTTT | CASSLGVWKSTDTQYF
TRBD1 | TRBJ2-5 | many | TRBV5-1 | TGCGCCAGCAGCGATCCAGGGGGCGTAGAGACCCAGTACTTC | CASSDPGGVETQYF
NA | TRBJ2-1 | few | TRBV25-1 | TGTGCCGTCCTATATGAGCAGTTCTTC | CAVLYEQFF
NA | TRBJ2-5 | many | TRBV6-5 | TGTGCCAGCAGGGGGACTTGGGACCAAGAGACCCAGTACTTC | CASRGTWDQETQYF
TRBD1 | TRBJ2-1 | many | TRBV12-3/TRBV12-4 | TGTGCCAGCAGTTTTTCGAGACAGGGCTCCTACAATGAGCAGTTCTTC | CASSFSRQGSYNEQFF
TRBD2 | TRBJ2-1 | NA | TRBV29-1 | TGCAGCGTTGCCAGAGGCGGGGGGGCCAACAATGAGCAGTTCTTC | CSVARGGGANNEQFF
NA | TRBJ1-1 | NA | TRBV29-1 | TGCAGCACCCTAAGCGGGGCAGCCGAAGCTTTCTTT | CSTLSGAAEAFF
NA | TRBJ2-2 | once | TRBV4-1 | TGCGCCAGCAGCCAAGGCCTATTAGAAGGGAGCACCGGGGAGCTGTTTTTT | CASSQGLLEGSTGELFF
NA | TRBJ2-5 | many | TRBV4-1 | TGCGCCAGCAGCCAAACCGGGCTGAAAGAGACCCAGTACTTC | CASSQTGLKETQYF
TRBD1 | TRBJ1-5 | NA | TRBV30 | TGTGCCTGGAGTGGGGGACAGGGCAATCAGCCCCAGCATTTT | CAWSGGQGNQPQHF
TRBD2 | TRBJ2-1 | many | TRBV20-1 | TGCAGCGCCTCTCTCGCGGGGGGTTACAATGAGCAGTTCTTC | CSASLAGGYNEQFF
NA | TRBJ1-1 | few | TRBV7-9 | TGTGCCCGCAAACAGGGACCGAAGGACACTGAAGCTTTCTTT | CARKQGPKDTEAFF
TRBD1 | TRBJ1-2 | few | TRBV7-2 | TGTGCCAGCAGCTTGCAGACAGGGTTGACTGGCTACACCTTC | CASSLQTGLTGYTF
NA | TRBJ1-2 | NA | TRBV14 | TGTGCCAACAGCCAAGGGTTGGGACACAACTATGGCTACACCTTC | CANSQGLGHNYGYTF
TRBD1 | TRBJ2-2 | NA | TRBV20-1 | TGCAGTGCTAGCGAGGACAGGGGGTACACCGGGGAGCTGTTTTTT | CSASEDRGYTGELFF
NA | TRBJ1-6 | few | TRBV4-2 | TGTGCCAGCAGCCAAGATTGGCAGCTTTATAATTCACCCCTCCACTTT | CASSQDWQLYNSPLHF
NA | TRBJ2-1 | few | TRBV3-1 | TGTGCCAGCAGCCAATGGGGAGCGAATGAGCAGTTCTTC | CASSQWGANEQFF
NA | TRBJ2-3 | NA | TRBV20-1 | TGCAGTGCTAGCCCCTTAGGAGCTATTAGCACAGATACGCAGTATTTT | CSASPLGAISTDTQYF
TRBD1 | TRBJ1-2 | few | TRBV7-2 | TGTGCCAGCTCGAACCCGGGACAGCTCTATGGCTACACCTTC | CASSNPGQLYGYTF
TRBD1 | TRBJ1-1 | NA | TRBV2 | TGTGCCAGCAGGGCCGGACAGGGTGGGGGCACTGAAGCTTTCTTT | CASRAGQGGGTEAFF
NA | TRBJ1-1 | NA | TRBV6-2/TRBV6-3 | TGTGCCAGCAGTTACTCGAGGAGTTGGAGGTTAGGGACCCATGCGGGTACTGAAGCTTTCTTT | CASSYSRSWRLGTHAGTEAFF